Below, 22 T cell receptor beta chains from the same sample are listed, as sequenced in a study of cytomegalovirus exposure and HLA in healthy donors. The PCR used 60 Vbeta and 13 Jbeta primers. Profiled with immunoSEQ multiplex PCR; TCRdb holds only in-frame clones, not every one. This sample has around 31,000 clones, with about 62% found just once. Sample: PBMCs. All receptors derive from a male donor in good health and CMV-seropositive.

V usage is TRBV7-9 and J usage is TRBJ2-1; 11 positions agree with TRBD2. Germline values: CDR1 SEHNR, CDR2 FQNEAQ (reference sequence). With 5 bases clipped from V and 3 bases from J, the junction kept 6 bases outside the gene matches. CDR3 length: 16 amino acids. The CDR3 loop reads CASSDLAGGNYNEQFF. CDR3 sequence (DNA): TGTGCCAGCAGCGATCTAGCGGGGGGAAACTACAATGAGCAGTTCTTC.

The sample holds one count of this clone. A junction end diverges from the germline sequence, so it may reflect a read error. J is TRBJ1-2 and V is TRBV5-1; D is unresolved. CDR3 size: 12 residues. Germline values: CDR1 SGHRS, CDR2 YFSETQ. The CDR3 DNA sequence: TGCGCCAGCGCTCGAGACGACTATGGCTACTCCTTC. This gives the protein CASARDDYGYSF. Drawing the rest from reference TRBV5-1 and TRBJ1-2, the complete variable domain is KAGVTQTPRYLIKTRGQQVTLSCSPISGHRSVSWYQQTPGQGLQFLFEYFSETQRNKGNFPGRFSGRQFSNSRSEMNVSTLELGDSALYLCASARDDYGYSFGSGTRLTVV.

The chain recombines TRBV5-6 with TRBJ2-7; D is uncertain. Between the trimmed V and J ends, which lost 4 bases and 0 bases, there was a span of 11 bases. CDR1 and CDR2 (germline): SGHDT, YYEEEE. This CDR3 is built from 14 residues. The CDR3 DNA reads as TGTGCCAGCAGCGCAGAGGCTGTCTCCTACGAGCAGTACTTC. Protein sequence: CASSAEAVSYEQYF. The variable domain in full, completed from reference TRBV5-6 and TRBJ2-7, reads DAGVTQSPTHLIKTRGQQVTLRCSPKSGHDTVSWYQQALGQGPQFIFQYYEEEERQRGNFPDRFSGHQFPNYSSELNVNALLLGDSALYLCASSAEAVSYEQYFGPGTRLTVT.

On this clone: An end of the junction differs from the germline gene, which may be a read error. Additional DNA sequences in this sample encode the identical CDR3. The chain couples TRBV19 to TRBJ1-2, with a possible D match to TRBD1 (5 bases). The CDR3 runs 13 residues. CDR1 and CDR2 (germline): LNHDA, SQIVND (reference sequence). The CDR3 DNA reads TGTGCCAGAGCCTTGGGGGGGAACTATGGCTACAACTTC. This translates into CARALGGNYGYNF.

This clone is a singleton in its sample. The V and J genes are TRBV2 and TRBJ1-1; D perhaps matches TRBD1 (5 bases). V dropped 8 bases and J dropped 1 base, with 8 bases sitting between them. The length of the CDR3 is 12 residues. Germline V gives CDR1 SNHLY, CDR2 FYNNEI. The CDR3 sequence: CASVQENTEAFF. CDR3 bases: TGTGCCAGCGTACAGGAGAACACTGAAGCTTTCTTT.

CDR3: CASSPRGVTDTQYF. As DNA, the CDR3 is TGTGCCAGCAGCCCTCGCGGGGTCACAGATACGCAGTATTTT. The genes are TRBV7-9 and TRBJ2-3, with D possibly being TRBD2 (6 bases). CDR3 length equals 14 residues. Trimming took off 5 bases at V and 2 bases at J, with 11 bases between the two ends. Germline values: CDR1 SEHNR, CDR2 FQNEAQ (reference sequence). The variable domain in full, completed from reference TRBV7-9 and TRBJ2-3, reads DTGVSQNPRHKITKRGQNVTFRCDPISEHNRLYWYRQTLGQGPEFLTYFQNEAQLEKSRLLSDRFSAERPKGSFSTLEIQRTEQGDSAMYLCASSPRGVTDTQYFGPGTRLTVL.

This chain links TRBV15 with TRBJ1-1; TRBD1 aligns across 9 bases. CDR1 is LNHNV, CDR2 YYDKDF, per germline (reference sequence). The CDR3 contains 13 residues. Trimming cost V 7 bases and J 3 bases; bases outside gene matches: 3. The CDR3, as DNA: TGTGCCACCACCAGGACAGGGGACACTGAAGCTTTCTTT. Protein: CATTRTGDTEAFF.

The rearrangement joins TRBV19 to TRBJ1-2; 8 bases align to TRBD1. V gave up 5 bases and J gave up 4 bases; unmatched junction bases: 6. In germline, CDR1 is LNHDA, CDR2 SQIVND (reference sequence). The CDR3 is made up of 14 amino acids. The CDR3 spells CASSGDRRVYGYTF. In DNA form, the CDR3 reads TGTGCCAGTAGTGGGGACAGGAGAGTCTATGGCTACACCTTC.

The CDR3 DNA reads as TGTGCCAGTAAGCGGAGCCACTCTGGAAACACCATATATTTT. It encodes CASKRSHSGNTIYF. This chain links TRBV19 with TRBJ1-3, with no clear D. The germline V gene has CDR1 LNHDA and CDR2 SQIVND (reference sequence). Trimming cost V 7 bases and J 0 bases, with 10 bases left between them. The CDR3 runs 14 residues.

The chain employs TRBV7-3 and TRBJ1-1; D is ambiguous. With 1 base removed from V and 2 bases from J, the gap between germline ends came to 11 bases. CDR1 and CDR2 (germline): SGHTA, FQGTGA. The CDR3 contains 15 residues. The CDR3 DNA reads TGTGCCAGCAGCTTAATCCCTGGCAGAAACACTGAAGCTTTCTTT. Residues: CASSLIPGRNTEAFF.

The table lists this clone with a few counts. The chain joins TRBV5-5 to TRBJ1-2; TRBD1 matches at 8 bases. The J segment lost 3 bases and the V segment lost 2 bases, leaving 3 bases of the junction unmatched. CDR1 is SGHKS, CDR2 YYEKEE, per germline (reference sequence). The CDR3 consists of 14 residues. The CDR3 spells CASSFPQGDYGYTF. The CDR3 DNA follows: TGTGCCAGCAGCTTCCCACAGGGGGACTATGGCTACACCTTC.

The rearrangement links TRBV6-1 to TRBJ2-2; 11 bases are a match to TRBD2. The germline V gene has CDR1 MNHNS and CDR2 SASEGT. The CDR3 runs to 15 residues. After removal of 6 bases from V and 4 bases from J, the junction contained 4 bases not matched to a gene. CDR3 sequence reads: CASRGLAGGTGELFF. The CDR3 DNA follows: TGTGCCAGCAGGGGGCTAGCGGGGGGCACCGGGGAGCTGTTTTTT.

The chain couples TRBV5-6 to TRBJ1-5; D is perhaps TRBD1 (6 bases). From germline, CDR1 is SGHDT and CDR2 YYEEEE. V was pared by 0 bases and J by 5 bases, with 12 bases between. The CDR3 loop spans 15 amino acids. Here the CDR3 reads CASSLGGLSYQPQHF. The CDR3 DNA follows: TGTGCCAGCAGCTTGGGGGGGCTCTCCTATCAGCCCCAGCATTTT. Looking up the rest from reference TRBV5-6 and TRBJ1-5 gives the full variable domain: DAGVTQSPTHLIKTRGQQVTLRCSPKSGHDTVSWYQQALGQGPQFIFQYYEEEERQRGNFPDRFSGHQFPNYSSELNVNALLLGDSALYLCASSLGGLSYQPQHFGDGTRLSIL.

The chain combines TRBV23-1 with TRBJ2-7; no definite D call. TRBV23-1 carries the ORF label, with uncertain function. The CDR3 loop spans 15 amino acids. V gave up 0 bases and J gave up 0 bases, with 9 bases separating them. CDR3 DNA sequence: TGCGCCAGCAGTCAATCCCCAGTAAGCTCCTACGAGCAGTACTTC. Protein sequence: CASSQSPVSSYEQYF.

The chain couples TRBV19 to TRBJ2-6, with D unresolved. Germline V gene sequence: CDR1 LNHDA, CDR2 SQIVND (reference sequence). Trimming pared 3 bases from V and 0 bases from J, leaving 12 bases between. The CDR3 is made up of 17 amino acids. The CDR3 bases are TGTGCCAGTAGTATTGTGGGTGGGCTCTCTGGGGCCAACGTCCTGACTTTC. It specifies CASSIVGGLSGANVLTF.

The chain employs TRBV5-1 and TRBJ1-6; 8 bases map to TRBD1. With V trimmed by 5 bases and J by 10 bases, 8 bases remained unmatched. The CDR3 length is 14 residues. Germline values: CDR1 SGHRS, CDR2 YFSETQ. The CDR3 region is CASRDGTGSSPLHF. The CDR3 DNA follows: TGCGCCAGCAGGGATGGGACAGGCTCCTCACCCCTCCACTTT.

The chain joins TRBV2 to TRBJ2-5, with D perhaps TRBD1 (6 bases). Per the germline V gene, CDR1 is SNHLY and CDR2 is FYNNEI. The CDR3 is made up of 13 amino acids. Trimming removed 4 bases from V and 4 bases from J, with 10 bases in between. In nucleotides, the CDR3 is TGTGCCAGCAGTGTGCAGGGGCCAGAGACCCAGTACTTC. It encodes CASSVQGPETQYF.

In its sample, this clone was seen a few times. This rearrangement joins TRBV6-5 to TRBJ2-2; D gene unclear. The CDR3 sequence is 15 residues long. Trimming removed 6 bases from V and 3 bases from J, with 14 bases in between. The germline V gene encodes CDR1 MNHEY and CDR2 SVGAGI. This CDR3 is CASRDLVRDTGELFF. The CDR3 nucleotides read TGTGCCAGCAGGGATCTAGTGAGAGACACCGGGGAGCTGTTTTTT.

The CDR3 protein is CASSLYQRGPTDTQYF. For the CDR3, the DNA is TGTGCCAGCAGTCTATACCAGCGGGGGCCCACAGATACGCAGTATTTT. The chain recombines TRBV27 with TRBJ2-3; TRBD2 matches at 8 bases. J gave up 2 bases and V 5 bases, and 9 bases lay outside the gene matches. Germline V gene data show CDR1 as MNHEY and CDR2 as SMNVEV (reference sequence). This CDR3 region has 16 residues.

The rearrangement uses TRBV4-1 and TRBJ1-5; 8 positions agree with TRBD1. CDR3 size: 16 residues. The germline CDR1 and CDR2 sequences are MGHRA and YSYEKL. With 2 bases clipped from V and 7 bases from J, the junction kept 10 bases outside the gene matches. CDR3 sequence (DNA): TGCGCCAGCAGCCAACTACAGGGGGGGAGAGGGCAGCCCCAGCATTTT. This gives the protein CASSQLQGGRGQPQHF.

This clone was found a few times. This rearrangement joins TRBV30 to TRBJ1-2, with 7 bases matching TRBD1. V lost 0 bases and J lost 8; bases outside the gene matches: 3. Germline V gene lookup returns CDR1 GTSNPN and CDR2 SVGIG (reference sequence). The CDR3 sequence is 12 residues long. This CDR3 is CAWSVRDRGYTF. The CDR3 nucleotides read TGTGCCTGGAGTGTCCGGGACAGAGGCTACACCTTC.

The genes are TRBV19 and TRBJ2-1; 9 nucleotides align to TRBD2. Germline trimming cut 7 bases from V and 0 bases from J; bases unmatched to any gene: 4. The V gene's germline CDR1 is LNHDA and CDR2 SQIVND (reference sequence). This CDR3 spans 15 amino acids. The CDR3 DNA follows: TGTGCCAGTAAGGCGGGACTAGCCTCCTACAATGAGCAGTTCTTC. Residues: CASKAGLASYNEQFF.